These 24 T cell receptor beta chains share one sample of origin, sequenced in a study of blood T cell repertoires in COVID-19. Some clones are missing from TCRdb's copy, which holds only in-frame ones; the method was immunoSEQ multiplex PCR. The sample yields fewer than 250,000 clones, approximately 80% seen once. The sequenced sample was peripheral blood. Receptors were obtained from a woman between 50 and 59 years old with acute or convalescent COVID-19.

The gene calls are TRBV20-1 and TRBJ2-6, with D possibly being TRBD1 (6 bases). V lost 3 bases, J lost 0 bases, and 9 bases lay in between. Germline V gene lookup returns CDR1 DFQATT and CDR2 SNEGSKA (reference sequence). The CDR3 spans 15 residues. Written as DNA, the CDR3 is TGCAGTGCTAGTGGACAGTTCTCTGGGGCCAACGTCCTGACTTTC. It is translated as CSASGQFSGANVLTF.

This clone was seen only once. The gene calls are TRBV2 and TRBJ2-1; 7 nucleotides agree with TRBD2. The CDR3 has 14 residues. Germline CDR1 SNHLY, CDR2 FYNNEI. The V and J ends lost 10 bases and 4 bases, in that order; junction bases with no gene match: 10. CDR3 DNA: TGTGCCACCTCCTTTCGCGGGGGTTACAATGAGCAGTTCTTC. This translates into CATSFRGGYNEQFF.

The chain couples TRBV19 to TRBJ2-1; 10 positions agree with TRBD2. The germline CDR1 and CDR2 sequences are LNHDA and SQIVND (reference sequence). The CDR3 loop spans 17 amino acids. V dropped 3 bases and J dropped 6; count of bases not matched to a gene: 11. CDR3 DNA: TGTGCCAGTAGTATGGTAACTGGGACTAGCGATCGCAATGAGCAGTTCTTC. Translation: CASSMVTGTSDRNEQFF. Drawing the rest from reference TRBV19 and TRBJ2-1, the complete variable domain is DGGITQSPKYLFRKEGQNVTLSCEQNLNHDAMYWYRQDPGQGLRLIYYSQIVNDFQKGDIAEGYSVSREKKESFPLTVTSAQKNPTAFYLCASSMVTGTSDRNEQFFGPGTRLTVL.

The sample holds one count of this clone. CDR3 DNA: TGTGCCAGCAGTTACTCGGGAGCTAGGGAGACCCAGTACTTC. Translated, it gives CASSYSGARETQYF. V is TRBV6-5 and J is TRBJ2-5, with D perhaps matching TRBD2 (5 bases). Germline-derived CDR1 and CDR2 are MNHEY and SVGAGI. Deletions cut 0 bases from V and 5 bases from J, with 10 bases between. This CDR3 is built from 14 residues.

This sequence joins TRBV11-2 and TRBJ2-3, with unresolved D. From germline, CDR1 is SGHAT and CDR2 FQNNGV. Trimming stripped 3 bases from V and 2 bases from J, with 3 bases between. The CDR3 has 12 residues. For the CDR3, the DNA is TGTGCCAGCAGCTTCAACACAGATACGCAGTATTTT. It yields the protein CASSFNTDTQYF.

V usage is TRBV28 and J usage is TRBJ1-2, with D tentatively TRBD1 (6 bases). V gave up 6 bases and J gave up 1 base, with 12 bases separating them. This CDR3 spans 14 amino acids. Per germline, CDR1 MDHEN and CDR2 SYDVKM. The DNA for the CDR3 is TGTGCCAGCAGAAACAGGGCATATAACTATGGCTACACCTTC. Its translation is CASRNRAYNYGYTF.

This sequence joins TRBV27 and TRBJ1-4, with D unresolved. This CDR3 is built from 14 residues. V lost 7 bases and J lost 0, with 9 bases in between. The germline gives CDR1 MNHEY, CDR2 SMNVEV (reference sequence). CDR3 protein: CASKLVATNEKLFF. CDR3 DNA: TGTGCCAGCAAATTAGTTGCAACTAATGAAAAACTGTTTTTT.

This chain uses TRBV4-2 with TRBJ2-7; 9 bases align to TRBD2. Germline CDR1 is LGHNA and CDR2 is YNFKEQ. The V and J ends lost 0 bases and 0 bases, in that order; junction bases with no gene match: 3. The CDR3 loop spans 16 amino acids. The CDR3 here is CASSQDYSGGSYEQYF. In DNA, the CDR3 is TGTGCCAGCAGCCAAGATTATAGCGGGGGCTCCTACGAGCAGTACTTC.

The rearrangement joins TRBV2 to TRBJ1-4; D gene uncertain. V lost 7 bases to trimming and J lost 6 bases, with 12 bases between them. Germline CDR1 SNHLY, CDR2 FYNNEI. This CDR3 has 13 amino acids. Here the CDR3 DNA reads TGTGCCAGCAATCGGGGTGGAGATGAAAAACTGTTTTTT. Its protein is CASNRGGDEKLFF.

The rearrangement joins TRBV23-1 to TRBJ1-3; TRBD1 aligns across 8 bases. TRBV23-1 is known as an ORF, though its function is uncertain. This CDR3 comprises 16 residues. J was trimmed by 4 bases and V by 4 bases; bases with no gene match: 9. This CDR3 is CASSRATGVHGNTIYF. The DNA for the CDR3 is TGCGCCAGCAGTCGAGCGACAGGGGTGCACGGAAACACCATATATTTT.

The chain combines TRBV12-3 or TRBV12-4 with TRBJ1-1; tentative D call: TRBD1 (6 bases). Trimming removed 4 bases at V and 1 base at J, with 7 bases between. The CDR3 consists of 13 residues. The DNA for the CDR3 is TGTGCCAGCAGTTCGACAGGGAACACTGAAGCTTTCTTT. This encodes CASSSTGNTEAFF.

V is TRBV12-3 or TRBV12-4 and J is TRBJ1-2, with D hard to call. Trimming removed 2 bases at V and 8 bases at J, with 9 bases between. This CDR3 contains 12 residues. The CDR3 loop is CASSLREIGYTF. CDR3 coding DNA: TGTGCCAGCAGTTTAAGGGAGATCGGCTACACCTTC.

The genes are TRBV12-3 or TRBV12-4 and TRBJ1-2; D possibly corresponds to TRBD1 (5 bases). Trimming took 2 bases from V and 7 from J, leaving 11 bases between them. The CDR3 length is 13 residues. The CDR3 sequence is CASSLLGRVGYTF. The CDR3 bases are TGTGCCAGCAGTTTATTGGGGCGAGTTGGCTACACCTTC.

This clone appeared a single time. The chain's CDR3 is CASSPGQGRTGELFF. The DNA for the CDR3 is TGTGCCAGCAGCCCCGGACAGGGGAGGACCGGGGAGCTGTTTTTT. The chain has TRBV13 and TRBJ2-2; 9 nucleotides line up with TRBD1. This CDR3 comprises 15 residues. Germline V gene sequence: CDR1 PRHDT, CDR2 FYEKMQ (reference sequence). The V gene end was trimmed by 5 bases and the J gene end by 5 bases; junction bases not matched to a gene: 6. The variable domain in full, completed from reference TRBV13 and TRBJ2-2, reads AAGVIQSPRHLIKEKRETATLKCYPIPRHDTVYWYQQGPGQDPQFLISFYEKMQSDKGSIPDRFSAQQFSDYHSELNMSSLELGDSALYFCASSPGQGRTGELFFGEGSRLTVL.

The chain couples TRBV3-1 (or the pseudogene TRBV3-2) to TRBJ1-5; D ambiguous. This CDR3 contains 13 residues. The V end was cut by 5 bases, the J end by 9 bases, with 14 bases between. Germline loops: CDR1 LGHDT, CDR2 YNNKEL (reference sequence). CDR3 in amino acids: CASSWEGRGPQHF. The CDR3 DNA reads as TGTGCCAGCAGCTGGGAAGGGAGAGGGCCCCAGCATTTT.

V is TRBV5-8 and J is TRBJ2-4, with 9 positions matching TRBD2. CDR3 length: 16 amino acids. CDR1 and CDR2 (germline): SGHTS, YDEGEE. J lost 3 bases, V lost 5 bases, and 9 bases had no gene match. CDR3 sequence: CASSNLAGVSKNIQYF. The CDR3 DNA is TGTGCCAGCAGTAACTTAGCGGGAGTTAGCAAAAACATTCAGTACTTC.

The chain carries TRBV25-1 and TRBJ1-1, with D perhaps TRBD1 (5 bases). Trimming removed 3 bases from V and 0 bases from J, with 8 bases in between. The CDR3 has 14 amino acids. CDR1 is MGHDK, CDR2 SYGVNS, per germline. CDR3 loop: CASSEEGLNTEAFF. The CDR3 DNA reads TGTGCCAGCAGTGAGGAGGGGTTGAACACTGAAGCTTTCTTT.

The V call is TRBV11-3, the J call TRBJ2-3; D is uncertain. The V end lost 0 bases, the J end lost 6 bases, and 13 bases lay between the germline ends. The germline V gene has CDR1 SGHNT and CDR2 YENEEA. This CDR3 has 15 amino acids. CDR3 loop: CASSLEGYLGDTQYF. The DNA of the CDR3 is TGTGCCAGCAGCTTAGAAGGTTACCTCGGGGATACGCAGTATTTT.

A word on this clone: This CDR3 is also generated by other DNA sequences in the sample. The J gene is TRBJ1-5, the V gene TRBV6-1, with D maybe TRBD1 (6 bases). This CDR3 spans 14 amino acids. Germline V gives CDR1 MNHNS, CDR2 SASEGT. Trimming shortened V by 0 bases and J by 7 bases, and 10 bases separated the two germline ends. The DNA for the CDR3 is TGTGCCAGCAGTGAAGCCACAGGGTCCCAGCCCCAGCATTTT. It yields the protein CASSEATGSQPQHF.

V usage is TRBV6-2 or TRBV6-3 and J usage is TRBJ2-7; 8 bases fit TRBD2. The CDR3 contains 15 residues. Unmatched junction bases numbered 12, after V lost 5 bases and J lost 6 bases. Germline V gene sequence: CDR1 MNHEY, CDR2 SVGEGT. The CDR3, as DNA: TGTGCCAGCAGTACTACGGGACTAGGGAACGGCGAGCAGTACTTC. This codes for CASSTTGLGNGEQYF.

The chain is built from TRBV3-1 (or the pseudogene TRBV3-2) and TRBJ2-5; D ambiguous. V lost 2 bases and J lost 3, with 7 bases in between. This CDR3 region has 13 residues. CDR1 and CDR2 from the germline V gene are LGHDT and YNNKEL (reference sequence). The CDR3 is CASSQTGKETQYF. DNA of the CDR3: TGTGCCAGCAGCCAAACCGGTAAAGAGACCCAGTACTTC.

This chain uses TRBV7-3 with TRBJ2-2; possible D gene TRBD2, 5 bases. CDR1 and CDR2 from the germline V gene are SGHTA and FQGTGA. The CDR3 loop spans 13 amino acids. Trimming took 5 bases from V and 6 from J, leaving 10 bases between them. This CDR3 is CASSTTSSGELFF. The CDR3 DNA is TGTGCCAGCAGCACCACTAGTTCCGGGGAGCTGTTTTTT.

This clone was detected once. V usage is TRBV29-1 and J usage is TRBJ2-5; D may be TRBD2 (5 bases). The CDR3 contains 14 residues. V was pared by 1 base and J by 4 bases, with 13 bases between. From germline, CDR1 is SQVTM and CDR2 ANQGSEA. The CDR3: CSVEATGSGETQYF. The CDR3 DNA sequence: TGCAGCGTTGAAGCCACGGGGAGCGGAGAGACCCAGTACTTC.

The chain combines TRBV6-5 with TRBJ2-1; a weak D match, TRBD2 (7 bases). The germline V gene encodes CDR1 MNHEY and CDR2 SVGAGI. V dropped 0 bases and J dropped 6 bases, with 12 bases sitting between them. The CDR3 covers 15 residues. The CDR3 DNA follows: TGTGCCAGCAGTTACTCTTGGGAGGGGGGCAATGAGCAGTTCTTC. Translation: CASSYSWEGGNEQFF.